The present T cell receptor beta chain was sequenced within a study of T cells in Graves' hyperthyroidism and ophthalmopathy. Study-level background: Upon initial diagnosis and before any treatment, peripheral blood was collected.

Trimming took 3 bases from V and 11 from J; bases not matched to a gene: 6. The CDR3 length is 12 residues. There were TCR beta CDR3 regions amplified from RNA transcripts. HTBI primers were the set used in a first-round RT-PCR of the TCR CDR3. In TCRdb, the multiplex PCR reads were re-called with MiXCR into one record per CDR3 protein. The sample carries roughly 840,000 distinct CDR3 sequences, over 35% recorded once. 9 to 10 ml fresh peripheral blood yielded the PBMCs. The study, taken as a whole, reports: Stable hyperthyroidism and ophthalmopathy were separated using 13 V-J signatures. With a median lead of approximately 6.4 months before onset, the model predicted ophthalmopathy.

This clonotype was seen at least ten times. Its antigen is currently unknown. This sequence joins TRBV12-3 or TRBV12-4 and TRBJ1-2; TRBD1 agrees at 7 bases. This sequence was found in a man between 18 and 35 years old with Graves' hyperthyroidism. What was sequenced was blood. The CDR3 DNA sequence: TGTGCCAGCAGTTTTGGCGACAGGGAATACACCTTC. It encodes CASSFGDREYTF.